This TCR beta chain was identified during a study of shared clonotypes between healthy human individuals. TCRdb's table, derived via immunoSEQ multiplex PCR, lists solely in-frame clones and lacks some. The table has about 2 million clones, around 95% seen once; the top ten hold roughly 0.13%. CDR1 is SGHRS and CDR2 is YFSETQ in the germline V gene. Trimming stripped 4 bases from V and 2 bases from J, with 6 bases between. There are 12 residues in the CDR3. This receptor was taken from a man aged 18 to 29 in good health. V is TRBV5-1 and J is TRBJ1-2; no firm D call. The sample consisted of naive CD4+ T cells sorted from blood. The subset is: CD45RA+ positively selected. The CDR3 loop is CASSEANYGYTF. In nucleotides, the CDR3 is TGCGCCAGCAGCGAAGCGAACTATGGCTACACCTTC.